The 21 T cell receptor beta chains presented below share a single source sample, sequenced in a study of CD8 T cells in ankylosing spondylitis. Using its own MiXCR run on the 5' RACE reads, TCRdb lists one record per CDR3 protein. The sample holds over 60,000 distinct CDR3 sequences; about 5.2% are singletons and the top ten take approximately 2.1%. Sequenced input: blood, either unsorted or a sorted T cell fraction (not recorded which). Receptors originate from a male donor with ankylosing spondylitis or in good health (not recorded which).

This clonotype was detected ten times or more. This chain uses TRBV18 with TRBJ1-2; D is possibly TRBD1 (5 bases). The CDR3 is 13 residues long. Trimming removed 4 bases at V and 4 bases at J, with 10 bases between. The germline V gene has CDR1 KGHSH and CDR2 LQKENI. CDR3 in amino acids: CASSQGPGYGYTF. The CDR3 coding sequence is TGTGCCAGCTCACAGGGGCCTGGCTATGGCTACACCTTC.

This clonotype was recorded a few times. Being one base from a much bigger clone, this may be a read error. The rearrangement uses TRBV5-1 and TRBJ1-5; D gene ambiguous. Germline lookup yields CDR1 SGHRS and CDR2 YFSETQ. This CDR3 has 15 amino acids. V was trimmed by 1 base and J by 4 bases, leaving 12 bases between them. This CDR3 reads CASSLRCQTNQPQHF. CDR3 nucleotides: TGCGCCAGCAGCTTGCGATGTCAGACAAATCAGCCCCAGCATTTT. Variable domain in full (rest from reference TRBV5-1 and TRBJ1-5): KAGVTQTPRYLIKTRGQQVTLSCSPISGHRSVSWYQQTPGQGLQFLFEYFSETQRNKGNFPGRFSGRQFSNSRSEMNVSTLELGDSALYLCASSLRCQTNQPQHFGDGTRLSIL.

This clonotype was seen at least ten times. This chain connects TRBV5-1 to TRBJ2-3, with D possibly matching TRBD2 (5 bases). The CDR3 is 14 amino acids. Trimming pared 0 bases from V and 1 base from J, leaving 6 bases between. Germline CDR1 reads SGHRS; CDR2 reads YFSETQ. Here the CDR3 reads CASSLDSGTDTQYF. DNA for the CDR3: TGCGCCAGCAGCTTGGATAGCGGCACAGATACGCAGTATTTT. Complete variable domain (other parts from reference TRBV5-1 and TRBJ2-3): KAGVTQTPRYLIKTRGQQVTLSCSPISGHRSVSWYQQTPGQGLQFLFEYFSETQRNKGNFPGRFSGRQFSNSRSEMNVSTLELGDSALYLCASSLDSGTDTQYFGPGTRLTVL.

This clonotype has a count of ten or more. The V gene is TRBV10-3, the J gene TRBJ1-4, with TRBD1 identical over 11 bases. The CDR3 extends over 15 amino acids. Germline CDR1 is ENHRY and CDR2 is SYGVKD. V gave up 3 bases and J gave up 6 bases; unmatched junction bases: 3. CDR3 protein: CAISEPGQGDEKLFF. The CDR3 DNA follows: TGTGCCATCAGTGAACCGGGACAGGGGGATGAAAAACTGTTTTTT.

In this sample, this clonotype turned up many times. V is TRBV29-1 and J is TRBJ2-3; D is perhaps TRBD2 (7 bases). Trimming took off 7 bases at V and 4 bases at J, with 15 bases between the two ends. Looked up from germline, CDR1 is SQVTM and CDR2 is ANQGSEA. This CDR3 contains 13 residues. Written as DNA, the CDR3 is TGCAGCGCCCCCTGGGGGGGCCCAGATACGCAGTATTTT. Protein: CSAPWGGPDTQYF.

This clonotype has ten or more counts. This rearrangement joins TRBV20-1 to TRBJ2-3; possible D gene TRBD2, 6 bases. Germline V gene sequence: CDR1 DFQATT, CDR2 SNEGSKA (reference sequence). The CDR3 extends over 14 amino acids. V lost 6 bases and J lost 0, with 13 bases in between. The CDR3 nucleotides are TGCAGTGCCACGGGACTTACAAGCACAGATACGCAGTATTTT. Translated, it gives CSATGLTSTDTQYF.

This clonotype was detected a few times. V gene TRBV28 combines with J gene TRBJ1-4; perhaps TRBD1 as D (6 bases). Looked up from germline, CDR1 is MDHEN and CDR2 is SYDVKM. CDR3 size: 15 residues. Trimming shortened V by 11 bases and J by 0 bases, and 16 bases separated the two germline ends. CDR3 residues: CAGSGASATNEKLFF. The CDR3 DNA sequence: TGTGCCGGCTCGGGGGCGTCTGCAACTAATGAAAAACTGTTTTTT.

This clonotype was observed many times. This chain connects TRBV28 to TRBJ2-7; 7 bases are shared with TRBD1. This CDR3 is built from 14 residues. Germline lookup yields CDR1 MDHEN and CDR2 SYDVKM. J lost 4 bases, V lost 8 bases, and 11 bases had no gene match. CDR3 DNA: TGTGCCAGCGTCAATCCGGGACAGCTATACGAGCAGTACTTC. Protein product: CASVNPGQLYEQYF.

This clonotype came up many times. The CDR3, as DNA: TGCAGCGCCTCGGGCACTGAAGCTTTCTTT. Its translation is CSASGTEAFF. The chain employs TRBV29-1 and TRBJ1-1; D gene ambiguous. The germline CDR1 and CDR2 sequences are SQVTM and ANQGSEA. This CDR3 contains 10 residues. V was trimmed by 7 bases and J by 4 bases, leaving 7 bases between them.

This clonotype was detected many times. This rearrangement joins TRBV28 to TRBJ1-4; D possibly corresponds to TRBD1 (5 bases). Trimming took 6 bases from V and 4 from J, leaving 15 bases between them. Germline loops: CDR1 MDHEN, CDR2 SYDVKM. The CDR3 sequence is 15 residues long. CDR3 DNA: TGTGCCAGCAGCCTGGGGCCGGCTCGTAATGAAAAACTGTTTTTT. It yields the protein CASSLGPARNEKLFF.

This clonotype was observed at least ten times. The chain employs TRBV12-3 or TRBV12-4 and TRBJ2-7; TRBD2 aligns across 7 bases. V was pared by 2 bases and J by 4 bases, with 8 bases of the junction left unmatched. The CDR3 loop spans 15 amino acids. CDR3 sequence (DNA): TGTGCCAGCAGTTTAAGCCTAGCGGCCCCTTACGAGCAGTACTTC. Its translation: CASSLSLAAPYEQYF.

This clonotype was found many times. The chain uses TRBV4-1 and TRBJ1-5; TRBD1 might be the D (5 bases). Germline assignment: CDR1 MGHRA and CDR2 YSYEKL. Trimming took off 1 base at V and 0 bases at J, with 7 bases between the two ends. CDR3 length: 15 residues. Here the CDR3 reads CASSQAGLSNQPQHF. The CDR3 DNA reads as TGCGCCAGCAGCCAAGCAGGGCTTAGCAATCAGCCCCAGCATTTT.

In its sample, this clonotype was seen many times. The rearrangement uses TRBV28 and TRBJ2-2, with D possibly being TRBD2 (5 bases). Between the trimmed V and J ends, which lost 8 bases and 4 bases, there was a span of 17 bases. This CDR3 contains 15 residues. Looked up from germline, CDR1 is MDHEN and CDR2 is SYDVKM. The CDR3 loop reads CASVEEPRGTGELFF. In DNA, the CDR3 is TGTGCCAGCGTGGAGGAACCCCGAGGCACCGGGGAGCTGTTTTTT.

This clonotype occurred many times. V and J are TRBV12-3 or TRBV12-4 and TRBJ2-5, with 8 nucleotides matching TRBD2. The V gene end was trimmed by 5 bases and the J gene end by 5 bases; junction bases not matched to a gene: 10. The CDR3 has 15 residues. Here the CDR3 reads CASSKLADPRETQYF. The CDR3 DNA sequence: TGTGCCAGCAGTAAACTAGCGGACCCTCGGGAGACCCAGTACTTC.

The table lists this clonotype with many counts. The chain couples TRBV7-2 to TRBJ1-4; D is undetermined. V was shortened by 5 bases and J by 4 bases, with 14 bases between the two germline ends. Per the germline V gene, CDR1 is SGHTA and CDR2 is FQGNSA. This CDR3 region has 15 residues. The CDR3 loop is CASSLSGVLNEKLFF. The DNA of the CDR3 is TGTGCCAGCAGCCTTAGTGGGGTGCTTAATGAAAAACTGTTTTTT.

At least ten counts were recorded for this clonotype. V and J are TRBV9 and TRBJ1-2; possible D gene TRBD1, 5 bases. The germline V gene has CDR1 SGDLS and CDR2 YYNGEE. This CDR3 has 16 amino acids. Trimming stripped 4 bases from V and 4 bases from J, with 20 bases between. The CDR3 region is CASSLSWDGGGYGYTF. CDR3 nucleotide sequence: TGTGCCAGCAGCCTCTCGTGGGATGGGGGGGGCTATGGCTACACCTTC.

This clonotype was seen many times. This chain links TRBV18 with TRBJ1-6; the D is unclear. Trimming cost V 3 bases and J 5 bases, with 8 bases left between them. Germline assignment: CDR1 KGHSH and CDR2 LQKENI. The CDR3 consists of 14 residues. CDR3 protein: CASSPGGNNSPLHF. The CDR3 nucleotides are TGTGCCAGCTCACCTGGAGGGAATAATTCACCCCTCCACTTT.

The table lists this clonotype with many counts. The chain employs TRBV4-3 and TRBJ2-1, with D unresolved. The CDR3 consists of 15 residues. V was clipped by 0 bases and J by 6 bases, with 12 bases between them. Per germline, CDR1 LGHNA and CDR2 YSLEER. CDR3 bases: TGCGCCAGCAGCCAAGACGTCTGGGAATTCAATGAGCAGTTCTTC. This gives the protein CASSQDVWEFNEQFF.

The DNA of the CDR3 is TGCGCCAGCAGCCAAGAGCCTTTTGGACAGGGTTCGTCCACTGAAGCTTTCTTT. Translating gives CASSQEPFGQGSSTEAFF. The chain links TRBV4-1 to TRBJ1-1; 8 nucleotides align to TRBD1. This CDR3 comprises 18 residues. V dropped 0 bases and J dropped 4; count of bases not matched to a gene: 13. The germline V gene has CDR1 MGHRA and CDR2 YSYEKL.

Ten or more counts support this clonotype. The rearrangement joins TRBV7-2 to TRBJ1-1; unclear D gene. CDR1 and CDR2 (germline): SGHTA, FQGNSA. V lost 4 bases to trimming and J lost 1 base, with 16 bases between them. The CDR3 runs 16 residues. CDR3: CASSSRRQGTNTEAFF. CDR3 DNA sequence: TGTGCCAGCAGCTCTAGACGCCAAGGAACGAACACTGAAGCTTTCTTT.

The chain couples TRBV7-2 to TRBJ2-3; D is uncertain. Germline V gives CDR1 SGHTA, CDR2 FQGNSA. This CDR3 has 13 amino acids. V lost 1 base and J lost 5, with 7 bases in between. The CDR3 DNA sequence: TGTGCCAGCAGCTTAGAGTTGTTAGATACGCAGTATTTT. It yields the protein CASSLELLDTQYF. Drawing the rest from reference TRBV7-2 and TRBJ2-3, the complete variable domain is GAGVSQSPSNKVTEKGKDVELRCDPISGHTALYWYRQSLGQGLEFLIYFQGNSAPDKSGLPSDRFSAERTGGSVSTLTIQRTQQEDSAVYLCASSLELLDTQYFGPGTRLTVL.